This T cell receptor (beta chain) was observed in a study of identical twins. TCRdb reprocessed the 5' RACE reads via MiXCR and lists one record per CDR3 protein. Of 520,000 or so distinct CDR3 sequences detected, about 20% appear once; the ten largest clones hold around 0.91%. This CDR3 is 14 amino acids long. Germline CDR1 is SGHTA and CDR2 is FQGNSA. Germline trimming cut 5 bases from V and 1 base from J; bases unmatched to any gene: 4. This clonotype showed up just a few times. The data also belong to a second study, concerning T cells expressing NK-cell markers.

The V and J genes are TRBV7-2 and TRBJ2-7; 8 bases line up with TRBD2. The sequenced material came from CD4+ T cells sorted from blood. The origin of this receptor is a woman aged 18-35 years in good health. The CDR3 coding sequence is TGTGCCAGCAGCCTGACTAGCGTTTCCTACGAGCAGTACTTC. It is translated as CASSLTSVSYEQYF.